One and the same sample provided the 13 T cell receptor beta chains below, sequenced in a study of blood T cell repertoires in COVID-19. Libraries were prepared by immunoSEQ multiplex PCR; TCRdb keeps only in-frame clonotypes and omits some of them. The repertoire holds 150,000 to 180,000 clones, with about 73% as singletons. Sequenced sample: peripheral blood. Receptor source: an elderly man with acute or convalescent COVID-19.

The chain is built from TRBV10-2 and TRBJ1-2; TRBD1 is a possible D gene (5 bases). Germline V gene sequence: CDR1 WSHSY, CDR2 SAAADI. Trimming removed 2 bases at V and 4 bases at J, with 11 bases between. This CDR3 is 14 amino acids long. The CDR3 bases are TGCGCCAGCAGTGAGCGAAGCGGGGCCTATGGCTACACCTTC. This gives the protein CASSERSGAYGYTF.

This chain links TRBV24-1 with TRBJ1-5; D might be TRBD1 (5 bases). The CDR3 runs 13 residues. CDR1 and CDR2 from the germline V gene are KGHDR and SFDVKD. V lost 6 bases, J lost 4 bases, and 9 bases lay in between. As DNA, the CDR3 is TGTGCCACCAGTAGGACACCAAATCAGCCCCAGCATTTT. Protein product: CATSRTPNQPQHF.

This clone turned up a few times. The chain has TRBV5-1 and TRBJ2-1; 7 bases match TRBD1. The CDR3 is 13 residues long. Germline CDR1 SGHRS, CDR2 YFSETQ. J lost 6 bases, V lost 2 bases, and 2 bases had no gene match. CDR3 bases: TGCGCCAGCAGCTTCCCAGGGGGCAATGAGCAGTTCTTC. This sequence encodes CASSFPGGNEQFF.

V is TRBV5-1 and J is TRBJ1-5, with TRBD1 matching over 11 bases. Germline V gene lookup returns CDR1 SGHRS and CDR2 YFSETQ. The CDR3 covers 17 residues. The V segment lost 4 bases and the J segment 0 bases; nucleotides outside the gene matches: 6. CDR3 DNA: TGCGCCAGCAGCACGGGACAGGGGGTTTCTAGCAATCAGCCCCAGCATTTT. Protein product: CASSTGQGVSSNQPQHF.

This chain uses TRBV2 with TRBJ2-7; TRBD1 agrees at 11 bases. The V gene end was trimmed by 7 bases and the J gene end by 2 bases; junction bases not matched to a gene: 4. The CDR3 consists of 14 residues. Per the germline V gene, CDR1 is SNHLY and CDR2 is FYNNEI. CDR3 in amino acids: CASTQGQGAYEQYF. CDR3 nucleotide sequence: TGTGCCAGCACCCAGGGACAGGGGGCCTACGAGCAGTACTTC. Drawing the rest from reference TRBV2 and TRBJ2-7, the complete variable domain is EPEVTQTPSHQVTQMGQEVILRCVPISNHLYFYWYRQILGQKVEFLVSFYNNEISEKSEIFDDQFSVERPDGSNFTLKIRSTKLEDSAMYFCASTQGQGAYEQYFGPGTRLTVT.

This clone has only a few counts. The gene calls are TRBV5-4 and TRBJ1-2; D perhaps matches TRBD1 (6 bases). The CDR3 is 12 amino acids. Germline values: CDR1 SGHNT, CDR2 YYREEE (reference sequence). Between the trimmed V and J ends, which lost 4 bases and 8 bases, there was a span of 12 bases. For the CDR3, the DNA is TGTGCCAGCAGCACGGAGACAGGAGGCTACACCTTC. Encoded protein: CASSTETGGYTF.

The chain links TRBV7-9 to TRBJ2-3, with D perhaps matching TRBD1 (6 bases). The V end lost 0 bases, the J end lost 1 base, and 8 bases lay between the germline ends. Germline V gives CDR1 SEHNR, CDR2 FQNEAQ (reference sequence). The CDR3 is 15 amino acids. CDR3 protein: CASSLAGAGTDTQYF. Here the CDR3 DNA reads TGTGCCAGCAGCTTAGCGGGGGCGGGCACAGATACGCAGTATTTT. The variable domain in full, with the rest retrieved from reference TRBV7-9 and TRBJ2-3, is DTGVSQNPRHKITKRGQNVTFRCDPISEHNRLYWYRQTLGQGPEFLTYFQNEAQLEKSRLLSDRFSAERPKGSFSTLEIQRTEQGDSAMYLCASSLAGAGTDTQYFGPGTRLTVL.

The chain uses TRBV11-2 and TRBJ2-2; 7 bases line up with TRBD2. J lost 0 bases, V lost 0 bases, and 7 bases had no gene match. The CDR3 consists of 18 residues. Germline CDR1 and CDR2: SGHAT and FQNNGV. The CDR3 reads CASSLDASSGPNTGELFF. The CDR3 nucleotides are TGTGCCAGCAGCTTAGATGCATCTAGCGGCCCGAACACCGGGGAGCTGTTTTTT.

DNA of the CDR3: TGTGCCAGCAGCTTGCCCCCAGGCGGGGCTCCCACCTTC. Protein: CASSLPPGGAPTF. The rearrangement uses TRBV5-6 and TRBJ1-2; D is perhaps TRBD1 (5 bases). The CDR3 runs to 13 residues. Deletions cut 1 base from V and 13 bases from J, with 17 bases between. Germline V CDR1 and CDR2: SGHDT, YYEEEE.

The chain links TRBV6-5 to TRBJ1-5, with D maybe TRBD1 (6 bases). V lost 4 bases and J lost 0, with 13 bases in between. The CDR3 covers 16 residues. Germline-derived CDR1 and CDR2 are MNHEY and SVGAGI. The CDR3 is CASSSDSLFSNQPQHF. DNA of the CDR3: TGTGCCAGCAGTTCGGACAGCCTCTTTAGCAATCAGCCCCAGCATTTT.

This clone was detected only once. The rearrangement uses TRBV29-1 and TRBJ2-1; no clear D gene. This CDR3 contains 13 residues. The V gene's germline CDR1 is SQVTM and CDR2 ANQGSEA. CDR3 nucleotides: TGCGGGCTTGCGTGGATATACACGGATGAGCAGTTCTTC. It specifies CGLAWIYTDEQFF.

V is TRBV11-2 and J is TRBJ1-3; 7 bases agree with TRBD1. The J segment lost 2 bases and the V segment lost 6 bases, leaving 4 bases of the junction unmatched. This CDR3 spans 14 amino acids. Germline V lookup: CDR1 SGHAT, CDR2 FQNNGV. The CDR3 here is CASRPGGTGNTIYF. The CDR3 DNA reads as TGTGCCAGCAGACCAGGGGGAACTGGAAACACCATATATTTT.

The chain couples TRBV6-2 or TRBV6-3 to TRBJ1-1; 7 nucleotides align to TRBD1. V lost 5 bases, J lost 2 bases, and 5 bases stayed unmatched. The CDR3 runs to 14 residues. From germline, CDR1 is MNHEY and CDR2 SVGEGT. The CDR3 loop reads CASSRAGGNTEAFF. CDR3 DNA: TGTGCCAGCAGTCGGGCAGGGGGAAACACTGAAGCTTTCTTT.